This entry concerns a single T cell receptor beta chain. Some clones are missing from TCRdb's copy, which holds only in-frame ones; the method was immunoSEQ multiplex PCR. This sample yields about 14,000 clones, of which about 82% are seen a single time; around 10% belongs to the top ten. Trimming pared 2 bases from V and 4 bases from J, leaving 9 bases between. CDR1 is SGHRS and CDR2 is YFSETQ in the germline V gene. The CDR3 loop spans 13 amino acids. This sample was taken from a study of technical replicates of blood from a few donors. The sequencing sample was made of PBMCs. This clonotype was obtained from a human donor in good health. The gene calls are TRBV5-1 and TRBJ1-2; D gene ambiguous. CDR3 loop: CASSFWAGYGYTF. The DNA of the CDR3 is TGCGCCAGCAGCTTCTGGGCTGGCTATGGCTACACCTTC.